This T cell receptor (beta chain) was identified in a study of blood T cell repertoires in COVID-19. Across the study: The origin of the acute and convalescent COVID-19 samples was the United States, Italy and Spain. From T cells, B-cell-depleted T cells, or PBMCs came the material, which was cDNA or gDNA.

The method was immunoSEQ multiplex PCR; TCRdb's version includes in-frame clones alone and lacks a portion of them. The sample includes a few hundred thousand clones, around 88% seen only once; the top ten take 0.75% to 0.9%. Germline V gene data show CDR1 as SGHNT and CDR2 as YYREEE (reference sequence). The CDR3 contains 16 residues. The trim removed 1 base at V and 2 bases at J, leaving 3 bases unmatched. Sequencing was performed on peripheral blood. This chain uses TRBV5-4 with TRBJ2-2, with TRBD2 matching 9 bases. The sequence was collected from a man under 40 with acute or convalescent COVID-19. As DNA, the CDR3 is TGTGCCAGCAGCTTGTCTAGCGGGGTCAACACCGGGGAGCTGTTTTTT. Encoded protein: CASSLSSGVNTGELFF.